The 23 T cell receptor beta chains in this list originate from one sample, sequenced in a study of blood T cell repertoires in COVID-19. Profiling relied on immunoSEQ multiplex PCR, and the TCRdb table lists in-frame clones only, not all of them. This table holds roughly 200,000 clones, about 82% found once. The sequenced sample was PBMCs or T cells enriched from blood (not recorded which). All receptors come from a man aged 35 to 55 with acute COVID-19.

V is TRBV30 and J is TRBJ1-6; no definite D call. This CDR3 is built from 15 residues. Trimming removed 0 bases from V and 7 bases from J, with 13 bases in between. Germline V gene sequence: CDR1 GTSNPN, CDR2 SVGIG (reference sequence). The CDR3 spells CAWSVRGVGNSPLHF. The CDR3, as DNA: TGTGCCTGGAGTGTACGCGGGGTGGGCAATTCACCCCTCCACTTT. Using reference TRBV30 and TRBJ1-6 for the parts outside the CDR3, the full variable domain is SQTIHQWPATLVQPVGSPLSLECTVEGTSNPNLYWYRQAAGRGLQLLFYSVGIGQISSEVPQNLSASRPQDRQFILSSKKLLLSDSGFYLCAWSVRGVGNSPLHFGNGTRLTVT.

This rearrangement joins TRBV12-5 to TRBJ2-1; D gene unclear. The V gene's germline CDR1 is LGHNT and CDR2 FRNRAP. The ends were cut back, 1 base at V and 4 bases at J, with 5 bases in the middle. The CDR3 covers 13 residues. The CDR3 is CASGLGDYNEQFF. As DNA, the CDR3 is TGTGCTAGTGGTTTGGGAGATTACAATGAGCAGTTCTTC.

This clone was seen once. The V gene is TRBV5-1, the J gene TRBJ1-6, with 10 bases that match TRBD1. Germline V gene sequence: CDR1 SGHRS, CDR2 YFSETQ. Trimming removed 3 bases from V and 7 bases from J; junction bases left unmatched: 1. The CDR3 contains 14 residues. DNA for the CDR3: TGCGCCAGCAGCTCGGACAGGGGGAATTCACCCCTCCACTTT. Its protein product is CASSSDRGNSPLHF.

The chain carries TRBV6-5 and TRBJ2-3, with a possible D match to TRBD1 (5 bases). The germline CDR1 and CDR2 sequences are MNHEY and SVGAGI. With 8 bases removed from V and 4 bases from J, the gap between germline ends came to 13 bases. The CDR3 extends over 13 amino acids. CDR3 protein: CASGKRGADTQYF. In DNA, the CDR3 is TGTGCCAGCGGTAAAAGGGGTGCAGATACGCAGTATTTT.

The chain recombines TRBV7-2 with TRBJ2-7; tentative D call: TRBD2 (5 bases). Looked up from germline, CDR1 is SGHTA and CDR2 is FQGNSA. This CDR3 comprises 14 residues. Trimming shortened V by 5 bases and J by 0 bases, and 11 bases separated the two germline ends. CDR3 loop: CASSVSVSSYEQYF. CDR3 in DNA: TGTGCCAGCAGCGTTAGCGTTAGCTCCTACGAGCAGTACTTC.

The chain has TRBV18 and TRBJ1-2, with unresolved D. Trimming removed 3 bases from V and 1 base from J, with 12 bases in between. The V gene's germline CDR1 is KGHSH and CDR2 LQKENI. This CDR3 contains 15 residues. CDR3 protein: CASSPPSQINYGYTF. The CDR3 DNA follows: TGTGCCAGCTCACCTCCCTCCCAGATTAACTATGGCTACACCTTC.

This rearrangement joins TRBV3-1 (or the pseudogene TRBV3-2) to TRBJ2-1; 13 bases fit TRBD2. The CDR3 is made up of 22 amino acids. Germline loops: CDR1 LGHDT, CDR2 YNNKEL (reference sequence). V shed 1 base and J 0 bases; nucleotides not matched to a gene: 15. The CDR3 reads CASSQAGLRLAGGPISYNEQFF. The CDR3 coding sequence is TGTGCCAGCAGCCAAGCTGGGCTGAGACTAGCGGGAGGCCCTATCTCCTACAATGAGCAGTTCTTC.

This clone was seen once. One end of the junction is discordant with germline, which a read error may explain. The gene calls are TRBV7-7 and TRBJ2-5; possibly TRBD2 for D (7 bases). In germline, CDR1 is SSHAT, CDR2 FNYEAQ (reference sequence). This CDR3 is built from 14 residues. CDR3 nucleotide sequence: TGTGCTAGCAGCTTACGGGGGGCCGGGGAGACCCAGTACTTC. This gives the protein CASSLRGAGETQYF.

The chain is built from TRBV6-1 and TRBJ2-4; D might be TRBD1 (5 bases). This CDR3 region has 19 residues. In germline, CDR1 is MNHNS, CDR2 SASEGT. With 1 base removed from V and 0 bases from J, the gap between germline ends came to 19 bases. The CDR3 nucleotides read TGTGCCAGCAGTGAAGAAGGGGATGGAATAAAGATAGCCAAAAACATTCAGTACTTC. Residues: CASSEEGDGIKIAKNIQYF.

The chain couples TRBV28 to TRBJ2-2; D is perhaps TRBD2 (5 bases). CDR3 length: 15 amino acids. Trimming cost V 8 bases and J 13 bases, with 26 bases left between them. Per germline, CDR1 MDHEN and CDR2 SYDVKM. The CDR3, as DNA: TGTGCCAGCCAGTTTACGTCGGCTGAACACCGGGGGCTGTTTTTT. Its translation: CASQFTSAEHRGLFF.

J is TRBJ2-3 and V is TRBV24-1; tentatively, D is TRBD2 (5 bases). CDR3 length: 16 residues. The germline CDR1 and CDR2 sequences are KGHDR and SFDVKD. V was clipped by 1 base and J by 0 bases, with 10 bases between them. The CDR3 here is CATSDFRGLSTDTQYF. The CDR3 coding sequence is TGTGCCACCAGTGATTTCCGCGGGCTCAGCACAGATACGCAGTATTTT.

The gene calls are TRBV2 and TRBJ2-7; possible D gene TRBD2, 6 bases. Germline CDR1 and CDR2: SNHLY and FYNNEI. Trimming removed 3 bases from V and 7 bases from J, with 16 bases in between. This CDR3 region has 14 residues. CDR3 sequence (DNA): TGTGCCAGCAGTGAGATGGGAGGTGTTGGAGAGCAGTACTTC. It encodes CASSEMGGVGEQYF. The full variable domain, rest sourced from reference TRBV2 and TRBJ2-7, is EPEVTQTPSHQVTQMGQEVILRCVPISNHLYFYWYRQILGQKVEFLVSFYNNEISEKSEIFDDQFSVERPDGSNFTLKIRSTKLEDSAMYFCASSEMGGVGEQYFGPGTRLTVT.

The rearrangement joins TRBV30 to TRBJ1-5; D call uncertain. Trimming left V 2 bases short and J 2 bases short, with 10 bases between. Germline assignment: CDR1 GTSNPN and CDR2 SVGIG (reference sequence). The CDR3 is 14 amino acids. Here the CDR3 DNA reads TGTGCCTGGAGTCTCGGGTCAGGCAATCAGCCCCAGCATTTT. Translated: CAWSLGSGNQPQHF. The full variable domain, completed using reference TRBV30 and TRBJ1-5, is SQTIHQWPATLVQPVGSPLSLECTVEGTSNPNLYWYRQAAGRGLQLLFYSVGIGQISSEVPQNLSASRPQDRQFILSSKKLLLSDSGFYLCAWSLGSGNQPQHFGDGTRLSIL.

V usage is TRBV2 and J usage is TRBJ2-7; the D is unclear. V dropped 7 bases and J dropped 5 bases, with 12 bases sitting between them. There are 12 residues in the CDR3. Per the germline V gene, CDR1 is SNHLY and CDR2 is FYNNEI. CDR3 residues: CASMELSHEQYF. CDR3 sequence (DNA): TGTGCCAGCATGGAGTTAAGCCACGAGCAGTACTTC.

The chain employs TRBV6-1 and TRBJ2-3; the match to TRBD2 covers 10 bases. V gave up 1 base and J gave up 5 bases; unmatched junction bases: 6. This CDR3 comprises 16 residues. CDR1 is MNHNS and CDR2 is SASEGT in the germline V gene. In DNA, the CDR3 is TGTGCCAGCAGTGAAGGAAGCGGGAGGGCCCGAGATACGCAGTATTTT. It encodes CASSEGSGRARDTQYF.

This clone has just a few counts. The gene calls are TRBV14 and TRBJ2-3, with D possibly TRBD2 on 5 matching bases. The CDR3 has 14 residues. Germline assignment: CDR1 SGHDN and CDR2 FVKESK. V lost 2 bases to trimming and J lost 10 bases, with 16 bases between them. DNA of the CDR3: TGTGCCAGCAGCCAATTTTTGAGGGAACTACCGCAGTATTTT. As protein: CASSQFLRELPQYF.

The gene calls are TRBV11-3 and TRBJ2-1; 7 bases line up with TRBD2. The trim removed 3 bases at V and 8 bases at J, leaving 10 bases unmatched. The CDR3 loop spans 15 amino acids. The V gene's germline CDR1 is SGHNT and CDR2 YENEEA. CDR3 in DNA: TGTGCCAGCAGCTTCCCGACCCAGGGAGGGGATGAGCAGTTCTTC. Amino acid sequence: CASSFPTQGGDEQFF.

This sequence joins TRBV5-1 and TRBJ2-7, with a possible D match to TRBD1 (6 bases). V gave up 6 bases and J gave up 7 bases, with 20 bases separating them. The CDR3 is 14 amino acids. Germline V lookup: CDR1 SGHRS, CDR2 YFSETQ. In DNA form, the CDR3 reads TGCGCCAGCACTAGGGACAAATCCAAGCGGGAGCAGTACTTC. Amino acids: CASTRDKSKREQYF.

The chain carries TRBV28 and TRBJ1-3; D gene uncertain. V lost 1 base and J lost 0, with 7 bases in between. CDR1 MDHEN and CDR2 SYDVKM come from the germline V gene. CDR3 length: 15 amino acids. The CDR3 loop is CASSLSQDSGNTIYF. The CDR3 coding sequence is TGTGCCAGCAGTTTATCGCAGGACTCTGGAAACACCATATATTTT.

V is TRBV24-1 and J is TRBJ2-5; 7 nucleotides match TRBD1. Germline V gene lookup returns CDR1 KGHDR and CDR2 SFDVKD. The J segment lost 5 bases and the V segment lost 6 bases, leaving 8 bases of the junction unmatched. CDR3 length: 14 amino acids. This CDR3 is CATSKGGVSETQYF. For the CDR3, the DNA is TGTGCCACCAGTAAAGGGGGCGTCTCGGAGACCCAGTACTTC.

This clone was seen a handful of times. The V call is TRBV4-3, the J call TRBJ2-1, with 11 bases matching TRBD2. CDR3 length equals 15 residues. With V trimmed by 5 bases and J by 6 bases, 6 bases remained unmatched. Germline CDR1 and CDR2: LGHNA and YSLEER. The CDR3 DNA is TGCGCCAGCAGCTTTAGCGGGAGGGCCCCCAATGAGCAGTTCTTC. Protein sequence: CASSFSGRAPNEQFF.

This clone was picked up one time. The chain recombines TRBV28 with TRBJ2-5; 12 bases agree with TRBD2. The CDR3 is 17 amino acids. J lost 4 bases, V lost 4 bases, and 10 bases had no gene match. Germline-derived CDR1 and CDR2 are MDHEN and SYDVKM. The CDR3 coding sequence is TGTGCCAGCAGTTCTCCGACTAGCGGGAGTCCCCCAGAGACCCAGTACTTC. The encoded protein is CASSSPTSGSPPETQYF.

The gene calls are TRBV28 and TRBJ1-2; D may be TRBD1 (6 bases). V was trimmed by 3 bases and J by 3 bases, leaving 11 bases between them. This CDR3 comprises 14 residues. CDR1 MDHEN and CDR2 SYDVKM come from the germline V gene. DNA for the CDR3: TGTGCCAGCAGTTTGGTACAGGGCGACTATGGCTACACCTTC. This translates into CASSLVQGDYGYTF.